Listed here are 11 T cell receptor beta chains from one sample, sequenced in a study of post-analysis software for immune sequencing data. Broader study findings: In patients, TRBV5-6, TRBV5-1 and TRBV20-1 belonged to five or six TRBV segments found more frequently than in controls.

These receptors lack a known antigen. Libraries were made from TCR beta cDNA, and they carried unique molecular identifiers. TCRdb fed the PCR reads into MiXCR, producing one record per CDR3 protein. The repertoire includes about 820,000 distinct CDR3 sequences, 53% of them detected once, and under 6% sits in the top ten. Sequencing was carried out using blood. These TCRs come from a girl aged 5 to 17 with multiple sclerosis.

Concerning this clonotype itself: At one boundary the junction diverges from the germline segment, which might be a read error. As DNA, the CDR3 is TGCGCCAGCAGCCAGGGACAGGTCGGCGGCACAGATACGCGGTATTTT. This gives the protein CASSQGQVGGTDTRYF. V gene TRBV5-1 combines with J gene TRBJ2-3; 8 bases agree with TRBD1. This CDR3 has 16 amino acids. Germline values: CDR1 SGHRS, CDR2 YFSETQ. The entire variable domain, with the rest obtained from reference TRBV5-1 and TRBJ2-3, is as follows: KAGVTQTPRYLIKTRGQQVTLSCSPISGHRSVSWYQQTPGQGLQFLFEYFSETQRNKGNFPGRFSGRQFSNSRSEMNVSTLELGDSALYLCASSQGQVGGTDTRYFGPGTRLTVL.

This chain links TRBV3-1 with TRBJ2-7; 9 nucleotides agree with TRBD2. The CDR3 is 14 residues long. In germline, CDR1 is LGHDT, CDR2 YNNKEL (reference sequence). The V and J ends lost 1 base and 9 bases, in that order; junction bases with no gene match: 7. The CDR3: CASSQASSGEGQYF. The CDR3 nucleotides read TGTGCCAGCAGCCAAGCTTCTAGCGGGGAGGGGCAGTACTTC.

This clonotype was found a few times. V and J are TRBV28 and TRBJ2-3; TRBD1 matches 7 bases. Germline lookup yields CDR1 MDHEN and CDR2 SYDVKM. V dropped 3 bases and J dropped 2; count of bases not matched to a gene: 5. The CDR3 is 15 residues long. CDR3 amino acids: CASSLSGQNTDTQYF. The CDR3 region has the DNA TGTGCCAGCAGTTTGTCGGGACAGAACACAGATACGCAGTATTTT.

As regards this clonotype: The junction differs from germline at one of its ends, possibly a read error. CDR3 coding DNA: TGTGCTAGCAGCCCCGTCGAGGGGGCCGAGCAGTACTTC. This codes for CASSPVEGAEQYF. This chain links TRBV7-7 with TRBJ2-4; TRBD1 agrees at 7 bases. Matching the DNA end better, TRBJ2-7 makes the J call doubtful. In germline, CDR1 is SSHAT, CDR2 FNYEAQ (reference sequence). This CDR3 comprises 13 residues.

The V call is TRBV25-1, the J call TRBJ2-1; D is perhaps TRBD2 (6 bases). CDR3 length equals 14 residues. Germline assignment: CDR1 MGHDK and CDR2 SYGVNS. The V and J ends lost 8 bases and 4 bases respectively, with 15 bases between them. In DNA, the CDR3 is TGTGCCAGCCTGGCGGCTAGCGCTTACAATGAGCAGTTCTTC. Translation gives CASLAASAYNEQFF.

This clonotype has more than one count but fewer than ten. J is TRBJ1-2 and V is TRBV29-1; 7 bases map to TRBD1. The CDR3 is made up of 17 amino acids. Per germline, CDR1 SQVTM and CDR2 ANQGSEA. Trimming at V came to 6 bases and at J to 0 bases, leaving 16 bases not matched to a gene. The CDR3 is CSVDRNRQGLANYGYTF. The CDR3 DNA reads TGCAGCGTCGACCGAAATCGACAGGGCTTAGCTAACTATGGCTACACCTTC. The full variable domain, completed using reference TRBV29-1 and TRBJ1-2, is SAVISQKPSRDICQRGTSLTIQCQVDSQVTMMFWYRQQPGQSLTLIATANQGSEATYESGFVIDKFPISRPNLTFSTLTVSNMSPEDSSIYLCSVDRNRQGLANYGYTFGSGTRLTVV.

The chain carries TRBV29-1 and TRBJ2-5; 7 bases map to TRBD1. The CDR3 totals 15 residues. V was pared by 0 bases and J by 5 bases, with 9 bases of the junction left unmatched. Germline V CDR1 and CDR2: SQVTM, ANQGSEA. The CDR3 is CSVEDRQGRGETQYF. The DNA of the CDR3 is TGCAGCGTTGAAGATCGACAGGGACGAGGGGAGACCCAGTACTTC. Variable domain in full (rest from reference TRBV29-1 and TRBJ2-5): SAVISQKPSRDICQRGTSLTIQCQVDSQVTMMFWYRQQPGQSLTLIATANQGSEATYESGFVIDKFPISRPNLTFSTLTVSNMSPEDSSIYLCSVEDRQGRGETQYFGPGTRLLVL.

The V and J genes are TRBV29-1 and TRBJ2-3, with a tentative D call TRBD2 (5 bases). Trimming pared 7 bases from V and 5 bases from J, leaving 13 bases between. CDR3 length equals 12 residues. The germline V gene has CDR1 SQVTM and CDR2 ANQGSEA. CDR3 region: CSAARAVDTQYF. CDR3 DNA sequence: TGCAGCGCTGCGAGGGCTGTAGATACGCAGTATTTT.

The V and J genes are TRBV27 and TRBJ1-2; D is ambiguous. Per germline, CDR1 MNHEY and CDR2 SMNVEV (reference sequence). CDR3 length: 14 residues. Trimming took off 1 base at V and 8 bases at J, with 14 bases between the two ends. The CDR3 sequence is CASSLFRQSAGYTF. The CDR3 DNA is TGTGCCAGCAGTTTATTTAGGCAATCGGCGGGCTACACCTTC.

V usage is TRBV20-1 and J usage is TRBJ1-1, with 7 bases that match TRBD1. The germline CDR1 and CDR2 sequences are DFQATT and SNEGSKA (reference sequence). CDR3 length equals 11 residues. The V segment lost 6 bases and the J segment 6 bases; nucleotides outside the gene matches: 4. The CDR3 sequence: CSAQGGAEAFF. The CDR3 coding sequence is TGCAGTGCCCAGGGGGGCGCTGAAGCTTTCTTT.

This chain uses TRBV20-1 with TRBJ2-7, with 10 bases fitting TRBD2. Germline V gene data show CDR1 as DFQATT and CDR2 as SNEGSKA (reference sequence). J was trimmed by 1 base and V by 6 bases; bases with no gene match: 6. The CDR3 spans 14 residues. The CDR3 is CSARTSGTSYEQYF. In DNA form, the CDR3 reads TGCAGTGCGCGAACTAGCGGGACTTCCTACGAGCAGTACTTC.